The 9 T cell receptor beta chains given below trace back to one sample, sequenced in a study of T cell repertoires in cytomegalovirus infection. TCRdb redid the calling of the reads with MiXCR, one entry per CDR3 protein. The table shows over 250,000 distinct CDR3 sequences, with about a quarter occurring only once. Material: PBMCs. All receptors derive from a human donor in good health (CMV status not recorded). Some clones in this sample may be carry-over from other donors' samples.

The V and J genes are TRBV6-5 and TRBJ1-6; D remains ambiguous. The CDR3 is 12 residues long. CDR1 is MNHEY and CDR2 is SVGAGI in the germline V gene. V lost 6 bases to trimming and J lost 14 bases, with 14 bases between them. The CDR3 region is CASRRWGLALHF. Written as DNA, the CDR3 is TGTGCCAGCAGGCGGTGGGGTTTGGCCCTCCACTTT.

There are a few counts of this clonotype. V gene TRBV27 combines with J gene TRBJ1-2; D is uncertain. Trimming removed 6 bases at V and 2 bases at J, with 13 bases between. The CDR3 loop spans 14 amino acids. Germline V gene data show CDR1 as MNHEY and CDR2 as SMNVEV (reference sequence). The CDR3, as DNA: TGTGCCAGCAGGGCCTCGGGCAGAAACTATGGCTACACCTTC. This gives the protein CASRASGRNYGYTF.

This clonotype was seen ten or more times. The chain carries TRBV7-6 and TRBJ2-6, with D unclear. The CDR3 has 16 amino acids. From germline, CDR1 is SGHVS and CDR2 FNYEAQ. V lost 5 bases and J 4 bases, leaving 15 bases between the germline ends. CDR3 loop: CASSPRAGAGANVLTF. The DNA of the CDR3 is TGTGCCAGCAGCCCAAGGGCCGGAGCCGGGGCCAACGTCCTGACTTTC.

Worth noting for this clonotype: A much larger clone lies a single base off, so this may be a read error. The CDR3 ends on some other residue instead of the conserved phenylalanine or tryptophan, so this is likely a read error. CDR3 loop: CASSTNPRWEQYY. The CDR3 nucleotides read TGTGCCAGCAGCACTAATCCGAGGTGGGAGCAGTACTAC. The chain carries TRBV7-2 and TRBJ2-7; no clear D gene. CDR3 size: 13 residues. The germline V gene encodes CDR1 SGHTA and CDR2 FQGNSA. V lost 5 bases and J 7 bases, leaving 15 bases between the germline ends.

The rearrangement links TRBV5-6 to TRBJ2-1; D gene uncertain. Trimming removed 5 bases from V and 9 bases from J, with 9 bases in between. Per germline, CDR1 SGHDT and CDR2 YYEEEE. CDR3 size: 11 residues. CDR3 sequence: CASSRLGEQFF. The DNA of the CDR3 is TGTGCCAGCAGTCGTCTCGGTGAGCAGTTCTTC.

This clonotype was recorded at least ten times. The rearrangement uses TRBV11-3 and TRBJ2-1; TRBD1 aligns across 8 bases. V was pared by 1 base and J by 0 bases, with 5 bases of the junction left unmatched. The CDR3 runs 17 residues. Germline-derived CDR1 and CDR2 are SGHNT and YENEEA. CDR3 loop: CASSLGGDRSSYNEQFF. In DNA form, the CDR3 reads TGTGCCAGCAGCTTAGGAGGGGACAGGTCCTCCTACAATGAGCAGTTCTTC.

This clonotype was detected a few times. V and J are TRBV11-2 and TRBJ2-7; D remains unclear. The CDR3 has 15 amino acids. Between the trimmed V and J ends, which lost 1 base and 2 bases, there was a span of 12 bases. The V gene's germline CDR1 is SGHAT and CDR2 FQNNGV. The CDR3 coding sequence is TGTGCCAGCAGCTTAGGGATTATAGGCGCCTACGAGCAGTACTTC. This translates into CASSLGIIGAYEQYF.

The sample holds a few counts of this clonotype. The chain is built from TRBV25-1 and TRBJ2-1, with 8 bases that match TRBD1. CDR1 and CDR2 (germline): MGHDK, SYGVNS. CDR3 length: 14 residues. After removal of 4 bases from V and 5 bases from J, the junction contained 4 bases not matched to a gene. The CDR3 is CASSGQGPNNEQFF. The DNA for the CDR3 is TGTGCCAGCAGTGGACAGGGGCCGAACAATGAGCAGTTCTTC.

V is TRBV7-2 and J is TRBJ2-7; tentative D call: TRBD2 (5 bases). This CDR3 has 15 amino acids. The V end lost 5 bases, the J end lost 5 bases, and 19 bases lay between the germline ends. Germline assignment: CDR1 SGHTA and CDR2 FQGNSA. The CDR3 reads CASSQTPSSRNEQYF. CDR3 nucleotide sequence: TGTGCCAGCAGCCAAACCCCTAGCAGCCGAAACGAGCAGTACTTC.